Presented here are 3 T cell receptor beta chains from one specimen sequenced in a study of human T cells and chemical hapten exposure. From whole blood left unfractionated, total RNA was extracted. Separate cDNA molecules received unique molecular identifiers, which the library attached to them. One entry per CDR3 protein results from TCRdb running MiXCR on the reads. The sample has about 120,000 distinct CDR3 sequences, around 8.5% seen once. The material sequenced was whole blood. The receptors derive from a human donor in good health. Some clones in this sample may be carry-over from other donors' samples.

This clonotype occurred many times. The gene calls are TRBV7-9 and TRBJ1-2; D is ambiguous. Germline values: CDR1 SEHNR, CDR2 FQNEAQ (reference sequence). This CDR3 contains 16 residues. V dropped 2 bases and J dropped 1 base, with 14 bases sitting between them. CDR3 in amino acids: CASSLSLDGDNYGYTF. Here the CDR3 DNA reads TGTGCCAGCAGCTTAAGCCTCGACGGTGATAACTATGGCTACACCTTC.

This clonotype was seen at least ten times. V gene TRBV27 combines with J gene TRBJ2-7; unclear D gene. The CDR3 contains 13 residues. V shed 6 bases and J shed 6 bases, with 15 bases lying between them. Germline lookup yields CDR1 MNHEY and CDR2 SMNVEV (reference sequence). CDR3 nucleotide sequence: TGTGCCAGCAGGGTAATCGGTGCGGTCGAGCAGTACTTC. Translated, it gives CASRVIGAVEQYF.

This clonotype has only a few counts. The chain uses TRBV11-2 and TRBJ2-6; D may be TRBD2 (6 bases). V lost 3 bases to trimming and J lost 4 bases, with 16 bases between them. Germline V gene sequence: CDR1 SGHAT, CDR2 FQNNGV. This CDR3 comprises 17 residues. This CDR3 is CASSLRLGGSGANVLTF. The CDR3 DNA sequence: TGTGCCAGCAGCTTGCGATTGGGGGGATCCGGGGCCAACGTCCTGACTTTC.